These 6 T cell receptor beta chains were sequenced from one sample in a study of blood T cell repertoires in COVID-19. Sequencing used immunoSEQ multiplex PCR; TCRdb keeps in-frame clones, though not all of them. Found here are approximately 220,000 clones, more than 75% of them singletons; the top ten hold 5.5% to 8%. The sample was peripheral blood. Receptors originate from a man aged 55-75 years who had recovered from COVID-19.

The V gene is TRBV3-1 (or the pseudogene TRBV3-2), the J gene TRBJ2-5, with 10 bases matching TRBD2. CDR1 is LGHDT and CDR2 is YNNKEL in the germline V gene (reference sequence). With V trimmed by 3 bases and J by 1 base, 8 bases remained unmatched. The CDR3 has 17 residues. The CDR3 here is CASSHLAGERLQETQYF. The CDR3 region has the DNA TGTGCCAGCAGCCATCTAGCGGGAGAACGGCTCCAAGAGACCCAGTACTTC.

This chain joins TRBV28 and TRBJ2-1, with 12 bases lining up with TRBD2. CDR1 is MDHEN and CDR2 is SYDVKM in the germline V gene. The CDR3 consists of 17 residues. J gave up 7 bases and V 7 bases, and 14 bases lay outside the gene matches. The CDR3 DNA follows: TGTGCCAGCATCAGGTCCCCGACTAGCGGGAGATGGAATGAGCAGTTCTTC. Its protein product is CASIRSPTSGRWNEQFF.

This chain connects TRBV3-1 (or the pseudogene TRBV3-2) to TRBJ2-5; perhaps TRBD2 as D (5 bases). Trimming stripped 2 bases from V and 4 bases from J, with 14 bases between. The CDR3 covers 15 residues. Per germline, CDR1 LGHDT and CDR2 YNNKEL (reference sequence). Here the CDR3 reads CASSQLTGGRETQYF. The CDR3 bases are TGTGCCAGCAGCCAACTGACGGGCGGGCGAGAGACCCAGTACTTC.

This clone was observed once. This chain joins TRBV27 and TRBJ2-3; 11 bases are shared with TRBD2. Germline values: CDR1 MNHEY, CDR2 SMNVEV (reference sequence). V dropped 4 bases and J dropped 1; count of bases not matched to a gene: 22. This CDR3 contains 22 residues. CDR3 nucleotides: TGTGCCAGCAGTTACCGACAGGGAGTGGGGATAGCGGGAGGGCCGCGCACAGATACGCAGTATTTT. Translated, it gives CASSYRQGVGIAGGPRTDTQYF.

The chain combines TRBV13 with TRBJ2-4; a weak D match, TRBD1 (5 bases). Germline CDR1 is PRHDT and CDR2 is FYEKMQ (reference sequence). Trimming stripped 4 bases from V and 1 base from J, with 17 bases between. This CDR3 has 17 amino acids. The CDR3 loop is CASSSQKWGRAKNIQYF. The CDR3 DNA follows: TGTGCCAGCAGCTCTCAAAAATGGGGCAGGGCCAAAAACATTCAGTACTTC.

V gene TRBV15 combines with J gene TRBJ2-5; 9 bases agree with TRBD1. Germline values: CDR1 LNHNV, CDR2 YYDKDF (reference sequence). V was pared by 2 bases and J by 5 bases, with 6 bases of the junction left unmatched. The CDR3 is 15 residues long. DNA for the CDR3: TGTGCCACCAGCAGAAAACAGGGGGCTAAGGAGACCCAGTACTTC. Translated: CATSRKQGAKETQYF. Variable domain in full (rest from reference TRBV15 and TRBJ2-5): DAMVIQNPRYQVTQFGKPVTLSCSQTLNHNVMYWYQQKSSQAPKLLFHYYDKDFNNEADTPDNFQSRRPNTSFCFLDIRSPGLGDTAMYLCATSRKQGAKETQYFGPGTRLLVL.